One sample yielded the 24 T cell receptor beta chains listed below, sequenced in a study of early T cells in non-severe SARS-CoV-2 infection. One entry per CDR3 protein, called by TCRdb with MiXCR from the 5' RACE reads. The table lists tens of thousands of distinct CDR3 sequences, roughly 4% of them singletons, with 20% in the top ten. The sequencing sample was made of whole blood. These receptors originate from an adult who was a healthcare worker with PCR-confirmed SARS-CoV-2 infection or an uninfected control (not recorded which).

This CDR3 reads CASSFKRQGYYLSNTGELFF. CDR3 DNA: TGTGCCAGCAGTTTCAAGAGACAGGGCTATTACCTCTCGAACACCGGGGAGCTGTTTTTT. This chain connects TRBV12-3 or TRBV12-4 to TRBJ2-2; 7 bases map to TRBD1. The V segment lost 3 bases and the J segment 0 bases; nucleotides outside the gene matches: 16. The CDR3 runs 20 residues.

Points on this clonotype: A clone one base away is much larger, so this may be a read error. The CDR3 ends on some other residue instead of the conserved phenylalanine or tryptophan, so this is likely a read error. The chain combines TRBV20-1 with TRBJ2-1, with D unclear. Germline V gene sequence: CDR1 DFQATT, CDR2 SNEGSKA (reference sequence). Trimming took off 2 bases at V and 8 bases at J, with 4 bases between the two ends. The CDR3 has 10 amino acids. This CDR3 is CSARKDEQFS. Here the CDR3 DNA reads TGCAGTGCTAGAAAGGATGAGCAGTTCTCC.

In this sample, this clonotype turned up many times. The genes are TRBV25-1 and TRBJ2-6, with 9 bases aligning to TRBD2. With 5 bases clipped from V and 0 bases from J, the junction kept 14 bases outside the gene matches. This CDR3 is 20 amino acids long. In germline, CDR1 is MGHDK, CDR2 SYGVNS. The CDR3 nucleotides are TGTGCCAGCAGTCCACTAGCGGGCAGTAGGGGAGACTCTGGGGCCAACGTCCTGACTTTC. This sequence encodes CASSPLAGSRGDSGANVLTF.

This clonotype has a count of ten or more. V usage is TRBV20-1 and J usage is TRBJ1-2, with D possibly matching TRBD1 (5 bases). Trimming cost V 6 bases and J 0 bases, with 17 bases left between them. In germline, CDR1 is DFQATT, CDR2 SNEGSKA (reference sequence). The CDR3 loop spans 15 amino acids. The CDR3 region has the DNA TGCAGTGCCTCCCCATGGGCAGGGACTAACTATGGCTACACCTTC. Translation: CSASPWAGTNYGYTF.

This clonotype was observed a handful of times. The CDR3 reads CASSFGLSSDTQYF. DNA for the CDR3: TGTGCCAGCAGTTTCGGCCTCTCGAGTGACACGCAGTATTTT. V gene TRBV28 combines with J gene TRBJ2-3; no clear D gene. Per the germline V gene, CDR1 is MDHEN and CDR2 is SYDVKM. This CDR3 contains 14 residues. The V gene lost 3 bases and the J gene lost 9 bases, with 16 bases spanning the gap.

This clonotype was seen a few times. The chain joins TRBV7-9 to TRBJ2-7; 8 nucleotides agree with TRBD2. The ends lost 3 bases at V and 2 bases at J; junction bases unmatched: 6. Germline CDR1 is SEHNR and CDR2 is FQNEAQ (reference sequence). This CDR3 has 15 amino acids. The CDR3 DNA follows: TGTGCCAGCAGCTTCTCGGGACTAGTAACCTACGAGCAGTACTTC. Translating it yields CASSFSGLVTYEQYF.

This clonotype has a count of ten or more. The genes are TRBV7-6 and TRBJ2-2; maybe TRBD1 (5 bases). CDR1 is SGHVS, CDR2 FNYEAQ, per germline. The CDR3 has 12 amino acids. Trimming removed 8 bases at V and 7 bases at J, with 11 bases between. In DNA, the CDR3 is TGTGCCAGCCTCAGGGCAGTCGGGGAGCTGTTTTTT. Its translation is CASLRAVGELFF.

This clonotype was counted only a few times. The J gene is TRBJ2-3, the V gene TRBV18, with D maybe TRBD1 (6 bases). V lost 4 bases to trimming and J lost 4 bases, with 6 bases between them. The CDR3 totals 12 residues. Per the germline V gene, CDR1 is KGHSH and CDR2 is LQKENI. The DNA of the CDR3 is TGTGCCAGCTCACGGACAGCAGATACGCAGTATTTT. Residues: CASSRTADTQYF.

This clonotype has a count of ten or more. This chain uses TRBV12-3 or TRBV12-4 with TRBJ1-1; D is unresolved. This CDR3 is 15 amino acids long. The germline V and J ends were trimmed by 5 bases and 2 bases, with 15 bases remaining between them. The CDR3 reads CASSPWPSSNTEAFF. CDR3 DNA sequence: TGTGCCAGCAGTCCCTGGCCCTCTTCTAACACTGAAGCTTTCTTT.

This clonotype was found a few times. This chain's CDR3 is CASSLTGYTEAFF. DNA of the CDR3: TGTGCCAGCAGTCTGACAGGGTACACTGAAGCTTTCTTT. The rearrangement uses TRBV12-3 or TRBV12-4 and TRBJ1-1; 7 bases match TRBD1. This CDR3 contains 13 residues. Losses at the gene ends were 5 bases for V and 3 bases for J; bases not matched to a gene: 3.

This clonotype was seen repeatedly, ten times or more. The rearrangement links TRBV29-1 to TRBJ2-1, with TRBD1 as a possible D gene (7 bases). The CDR3 sequence is 19 residues long. Per the germline V gene, CDR1 is SQVTM and CDR2 is ANQGSEA. V dropped 5 bases and J dropped 6 bases, with 32 bases sitting between them. CDR3 residues: CSVRSRDATQGGISNEQFF. In nucleotides, the CDR3 is TGCAGCGTTCGTTCCAGGGACGCCACTCAGGGGGGAATAAGCAATGAGCAGTTCTTC.

The genes are TRBV6-2 or TRBV6-3 and TRBJ2-4; TRBD2 matches at 10 bases. The trim removed 2 bases at V and 8 bases at J, leaving 3 bases unmatched. CDR3 length equals 14 residues. Germline V lookup: CDR1 MNHEY, CDR2 SVGEGT. The CDR3 reads CASSYRLAGDIQYF. Here the CDR3 DNA reads TGTGCCAGCAGTTACCGGCTAGCGGGAGACATTCAGTACTTC.

Concerning this clonotype itself: A much larger clone differs from this one at a single base, so this may be a read error. The chain recombines TRBV7-2 with TRBJ2-3; D possibly uses TRBD1 or TRBD2 (5 bases each). CDR1 and CDR2 (germline): SGHTA, FQGNSA. V was shortened by 5 bases and J by 10 bases, with 13 bases between the two germline ends. The CDR3 is 12 residues long. For the CDR3, the DNA is TGTGCCAGCAGCACCCAACTAGGGGCGCAGTATTTT. Its protein is CASSTQLGAQYF.

In DNA, the CDR3 is TGTGCCAGCAGCCTCCCAGGGTCCTACGAGCAGTACTTC. Translating gives CASSLPGSYEQYF. The chain carries TRBV28 and TRBJ2-7, with D perhaps TRBD1 (5 bases). Germline-derived CDR1 and CDR2 are MDHEN and SYDVKM. Between the trimmed V and J ends, which lost 6 bases and 1 base, there was a span of 10 bases. This CDR3 has 13 amino acids. Full variable domain (outside the CDR3, taken from reference TRBV28 and TRBJ2-7): DVKVTQSSRYLVKRTGEKVFLECVQDMDHENMFWYRQDPGLGLRLIYFSYDVKMKEKGDIPEGYSVSREKKERFSLILESASTNQTSMYLCASSLPGSYEQYFGPGTRLTVT.

This clonotype was detected many times. This chain links TRBV20-1 with TRBJ1-1; TRBD1 is a possible D gene (5 bases). V was trimmed by 0 bases and J by 5 bases, leaving 22 bases between them. Germline V CDR1 and CDR2: DFQATT, SNEGSKA (reference sequence). This CDR3 is built from 17 residues. The CDR3 here is CSARDPGRAGRGTEAFF. In DNA form, the CDR3 reads TGCAGTGCTAGAGATCCCGGTAGGGCAGGGCGAGGGACTGAAGCTTTCTTT.

This clonotype was seen many times. In DNA form, the CDR3 reads TGTGCCAGCAGCCGAGCATCGGGACTAGCAGGGTACGAGCAGTACTTC. Amino acid sequence: CASSRASGLAGYEQYF. The chain is built from TRBV3-1 and TRBJ2-7, with 9 nucleotides matching TRBD2. Germline V gene lookup returns CDR1 LGHDT and CDR2 YNNKEL (reference sequence). The V segment lost 4 bases and the J segment 4 bases; nucleotides outside the gene matches: 11. The CDR3 sequence is 16 residues long.

This clonotype was recorded many times. This chain links TRBV29-1 with TRBJ2-1; possibly TRBD1 for D (6 bases). The CDR3 is 13 amino acids. Germline-derived CDR1 and CDR2 are SQVTM and ANQGSEA. The V gene lost 3 bases and the J gene lost 4 bases, with 10 bases spanning the gap. The CDR3, as DNA: TGCAGCGTTGATTCCGGACAGTACAATGAGCAGTTCTTC. It yields the protein CSVDSGQYNEQFF.

This clonotype was seen repeatedly, ten times or more. This rearrangement joins TRBV7-2 to TRBJ2-7, with 7 bases that match TRBD2. The junction had 12 bases not matched to a gene; V was cut back by 5 bases and J by 5 bases. CDR1 SGHTA and CDR2 FQGNSA come from the germline V gene. The CDR3 contains 15 residues. The CDR3 protein is CASSRIGGRADEQYF. CDR3 sequence (DNA): TGTGCCAGCAGCCGGATCGGGGGGAGGGCCGACGAGCAGTACTTC.

This clonotype was observed at least ten times. V and J are TRBV14 and TRBJ2-7; D is uncertain. Germline V gene sequence: CDR1 SGHDN, CDR2 FVKESK. Trimming shortened V by 3 bases and J by 3 bases, and 3 bases separated the two germline ends. The CDR3 runs 11 residues. The CDR3 region is CASSHLYEQYF. CDR3 bases: TGTGCCAGCAGCCATCTCTACGAGCAGTACTTC. Full variable domain (missing parts from reference TRBV14 and TRBJ2-7): EAGVTQFPSHSVIEKGQTVTLRCDPISGHDNLYWYRRVMGKEIKFLLHFVKESKQDESGMPNNRFLAERTGGTYSTLKVQPAELEDSGVYFCASSHLYEQYFGPGTRLTVT.

V is TRBV5-4 and J is TRBJ2-1; 10 positions match TRBD2. Germline V gene lookup returns CDR1 SGHNT and CDR2 YYREEE (reference sequence). Germline trimming cut 3 bases from V and 7 bases from J; bases unmatched to any gene: 7. The CDR3 is 15 amino acids. In DNA, the CDR3 is TGTGCCAGCAGCTCGCCGGGACTAGCGAGGAATGAGCAGTTCTTC. Translating gives CASSSPGLARNEQFF.

This clonotype has ten or more counts. The rearrangement uses TRBV7-8 and TRBJ1-2, with D perhaps TRBD1 (6 bases). Germline V lookup: CDR1 SGHVS, CDR2 FQNEAQ. The V and J ends lost 5 bases and 7 bases respectively, with 14 bases between them. CDR3 size: 13 residues. CDR3 protein: CASSPNRAGGYTF. The CDR3 DNA follows: TGTGCCAGCAGCCCCAACAGGGCTGGTGGCTACACCTTC.

Ten or more counts support this clonotype. The chain carries TRBV2 and TRBJ1-1; no clear D. This CDR3 has 16 amino acids. CDR1 and CDR2 (germline): SNHLY, FYNNEI. V was cut by 7 bases and J by 0 bases, with 18 bases left in between. The CDR3 is CASTTEGGAMNTEAFF. CDR3 coding DNA: TGTGCCAGCACTACGGAAGGCGGAGCTATGAACACTGAAGCTTTCTTT. Drawing the rest from reference TRBV2 and TRBJ1-1, the complete variable domain is EPEVTQTPSHQVTQMGQEVILRCVPISNHLYFYWYRQILGQKVEFLVSFYNNEISEKSEIFDDQFSVERPDGSNFTLKIRSTKLEDSAMYFCASTTEGGAMNTEAFFGQGTRLTVV.

In its sample, this clonotype was seen a few times. The J gene is TRBJ2-1, the V gene TRBV10-2, with D unclear. V was cut by 7 bases and J by 9 bases, with 10 bases left in between. CDR3 length: 11 residues. Looked up from germline, CDR1 is WSHSY and CDR2 is SAAADI. CDR3 amino acids: CASTGLGEQFF. The DNA of the CDR3 is TGCGCCAGCACCGGGTTGGGTGAGCAGTTCTTC.

This clonotype was counted only a few times. The V gene is TRBV28, the J gene TRBJ2-1; possible D gene TRBD2, 5 bases. CDR3 length: 13 residues. Looked up from germline, CDR1 is MDHEN and CDR2 is SYDVKM. The V and J ends lost 8 bases and 9 bases respectively, with 17 bases between them. The CDR3 DNA reads as TGTGCCAGCGGAATCACTAGTTTTGGTGAGCAGTTCTTC. It specifies CASGITSFGEQFF. Looking up the rest from reference TRBV28 and TRBJ2-1 gives the full variable domain: DVKVTQSSRYLVKRTGEKVFLECVQDMDHENMFWYRQDPGLGLRLIYFSYDVKMKEKGDIPEGYSVSREKKERFSLILESASTNQTSMYLCASGITSFGEQFFGPGTRLTVL.